This T cell receptor (beta chain) was identified in a study of T-cell memory formation after mild COVID-19. Study-level background: Across donors, TCR clusters were largely donor specific.

In germline, CDR1 is MNHEY, CDR2 SMNVEV (reference sequence). The CDR3 sequence is 14 residues long. V was shortened by 7 bases and J by 1 base, with 13 bases between the two germline ends. TCRdb reanalysed the 5' RACE reads using MiXCR and keeps one entry per CDR3 protein. The sample lists fewer than 140,000 distinct CDR3 sequences, approximately 17% seen once, with roughly 31% in the top ten. The study, taken as a whole, reports: Clones contracting across day 15 to 85 had a balanced CD4/CD8 profile; later expanding clones leaned CD4+. Chiefly within CM and EM were the contracting CD4+ clones; CD8+ ones were within EMRA.

As concerns this clonotype: The antigen remains undetermined.

The V gene is TRBV27, the J gene TRBJ1-1; no definite D call. The sample taken for sequencing was PBMCs or a T cell subset sorted from them (not recorded which). The receptor's source is an adult woman who had mild COVID-19 (a few samples of this study predate the infection). Cell type and time point are not known. The CDR3: CASTLTSANTEAFF. The CDR3 coding sequence is TGTGCCAGCACCCTGACGAGTGCGAACACTGAAGCTTTCTTT.